The source of this T cell receptor beta chain is a study of T cell changes during pregnancy in multiple sclerosis. Method: immunoSEQ multiplex PCR; TCRdb's copy keeps in-frame clones and lacks some. This table has around 51,000 clones, roughly 93% appearing once. The CDR3 contains 14 residues. Trimming pared 1 base from V and 7 bases from J, leaving 15 bases between. Germline V gene data show CDR1 as SGHRS and CDR2 as YFSETQ. The sequences come from peripheral blood, collected in the second trimester of pregnancy. This TCR came from a female donor with multiple sclerosis, enrolled in a pregnancy study. This rearrangement joins TRBV5-1 to TRBJ2-7, with D perhaps TRBD2 (5 bases). In nucleotides, the CDR3 is TGCGCCAGCAGCTTGAAGGACTCCCGAGGGGAGCAGTACTTC. It specifies CASSLKDSRGEQYF. Full variable domain (remainder filled in from reference TRBV5-1 and TRBJ2-7): KAGVTQTPRYLIKTRGQQVTLSCSPISGHRSVSWYQQTPGQGLQFLFEYFSETQRNKGNFPGRFSGRQFSNSRSEMNVSTLELGDSALYLCASSLKDSRGEQYFGPGTRLTVT.